Below are 8 T cell receptor beta chains sequenced from a single sample in a study of T-cell reconstitution after alpha-beta-depleted transplantation in children. Preparation of the TCRbeta library involved a method that used unique molecular identifiers. TCRdb analysed the PCR reads with MiXCR anew, one entry per CDR3 protein. This table has roughly 300,000 distinct CDR3 sequences, about 9.9% appearing once. Here the sequenced sample was peripheral blood, taken 180 days after TCRalphabeta/CD19-depleted stem cell transplant. The receptors stem from a male patient aged 2 to 9 who had a stem cell transplant for chronic granulomatous disease, so the T cells may come from the graft donor.

Details on this clonotype: A read error may explain this, as a much larger clone is one base away. V gene TRBV29-1 combines with J gene TRBJ1-3; D not certain. Germline lookup yields CDR1 SQVTM and CDR2 ANQGSEA. V was trimmed by 5 bases and J by 2 bases, leaving 22 bases between them. The CDR3 extends over 17 amino acids. CDR3 nucleotide sequence: TGCAGCGTTCAGAGACATTCCGGGATCGGGGCTGGAAACACCATATATTTT. This sequence encodes CSVQRHSGIGAGNTIYF.

This clonotype has a count of ten or more. The chain carries TRBV6-5 and TRBJ2-5; the match to TRBD2 covers 8 bases. The CDR3 extends over 15 amino acids. The germline CDR1 and CDR2 sequences are MNHEY and SVGAGI. V lost 4 bases to trimming and J lost 0 bases; unmatched junction nucleotides: 4. The CDR3 spells CASSSPGGYQETQYF. The CDR3 coding sequence is TGTGCCAGCAGTTCACCGGGGGGGTACCAAGAGACCCAGTACTTC.

On this clonotype: Being one base from a much bigger clone, this may be a read error. The rearrangement links TRBV11-2 to TRBJ2-7; D possibly matches TRBD1 or TRBD2 (5 bases each). V was shortened by 9 bases and J by 4 bases, with 22 bases between the two germline ends. CDR1 and CDR2 from the germline V gene are SGHAT and FQNNGV. The CDR3 totals 15 residues. The CDR3 region is CARTPEIGGEYEQYF. The CDR3, as DNA: TGTGCCAGAACCCCGGAGATTGGGGGTGAGTACGAGCAGTACTTC.

This clonotype was counted ten times or more. V and J are TRBV10-3 and TRBJ2-3; tentatively, D is TRBD2 (7 bases). CDR1 and CDR2 from the germline V gene are ENHRY and SYGVKD. The CDR3 spans 17 residues. Between the trimmed V and J ends, which lost 0 bases and 5 bases, there was a span of 18 bases. CDR3 amino acids: CAISESKASGGRDTQYF. CDR3 coding DNA: TGTGCCATCAGTGAGTCGAAAGCCTCGGGGGGCCGAGATACGCAGTATTTT.

Many counts were recorded for this clonotype. The genes are TRBV13 and TRBJ2-1; 10 bases agree with TRBD1. The CDR3 is 16 residues long. Per the germline V gene, CDR1 is PRHDT and CDR2 is FYEKMQ (reference sequence). J was trimmed by 5 bases and V by 1 base; bases with no gene match: 5. CDR3 sequence reads: CASSLDGTGDHNEQFF. The CDR3 nucleotides read TGTGCCAGCAGCTTAGATGGGACAGGGGACCACAATGAGCAGTTCTTC.

This clonotype was recorded at least ten times. This rearrangement joins TRBV20-1 to TRBJ1-6, with D possibly matching TRBD1 (5 bases). CDR3 length: 13 residues. Germline CDR1 and CDR2: DFQATT and SNEGSKA (reference sequence). The DNA of the CDR3 is TGCACCCCCGGCGGGCAGGGAAATTCACCCCTCCACTTT. This sequence encodes CTPGGQGNSPLHF.

This clonotype was found many times. The chain is built from TRBV7-2 and TRBJ1-2; D remains unclear. CDR3 length: 15 amino acids. Looked up from germline, CDR1 is SGHTA and CDR2 is FQGNSA. V lost 1 base, J lost 5 bases, and 14 bases lay in between. CDR3 region: CASSLGSKPGYGYTF. The CDR3 coding sequence is TGTGCCAGCAGCTTAGGTAGCAAACCGGGATATGGCTACACCTTC.

This clonotype came up many times. This sequence joins TRBV18 and TRBJ2-7, with no clear D. The germline CDR1 and CDR2 sequences are KGHSH and LQKENI. The length of the CDR3 is 14 residues. V was cut by 3 bases and J by 5 bases, with 14 bases left in between. CDR3 bases: TGTGCCAGCTCACCCCCTGTCGCCACCCACGAGCAGTACTTC. Its translation is CASSPPVATHEQYF.